A single sample gave rise to the 4 T cell receptor beta chains below, sequenced in a study of T-cell reconstitution after alpha-beta-depleted transplantation in children. Library preparation (for TCRbeta) was performed with unique molecular identifiers. Via MiXCR, TCRdb re-called the PCR reads, giving one row per CDR3 protein. The sample has approximately 130,000 distinct CDR3 sequences; more than 9.5% are singletons. The specimen was PBMCs, mostly from graft donor cells, collected 180 days after TCRalphabeta/CD19-depleted stem cell transplant. All receptors derive from a girl under three years old who had a stem cell transplant for combined immunodeficiency, so the T cells may come from the graft donor.

This clonotype has ten or more counts. J is TRBJ2-3 and V is TRBV9, with TRBD2 matching over 10 bases. Trimming at V came to 1 base and at J to 2 bases, leaving 4 bases not matched to a gene. Germline V gives CDR1 SGDLS, CDR2 YYNGEE. The CDR3 is 16 amino acids. The CDR3, as DNA: TGTGCCAGCAGCGTATTAGCGGGAGGTCACACAGATACGCAGTATTTT. Its protein product is CASSVLAGGHTDTQYF.

The rearrangement links TRBV7-8 to TRBJ2-5; D is uncertain. V was cut by 5 bases and J by 7 bases, with 17 bases left in between. The CDR3 spans 14 residues. Germline V gene data show CDR1 as SGHVS and CDR2 as FQNEAQ. The CDR3 here is CASSPQGSLGTQYF. DNA for the CDR3: TGTGCCAGCAGCCCACAAGGGTCCCTCGGGACCCAGTACTTC. Drawing the rest from reference TRBV7-8 and TRBJ2-5, the complete variable domain is GAGVSQSPRYKVAKRGQDVALRCDPISGHVSLFWYQQALGQGPEFLTYFQNEAQLDKSGLPSDRFFAERPEGSVSTLKIQRTQQEDSAVYLCASSPQGSLGTQYFGPGTRLLVL.

The chain links TRBV7-6 to TRBJ2-5, with D uncertain. V was clipped by 5 bases and J by 2 bases, with 15 bases between them. The CDR3 runs to 15 residues. Germline CDR1 reads SGHVS; CDR2 reads FNYEAQ. This CDR3 reads CASSSLFRAQETQYF. The CDR3 region has the DNA TGTGCCAGCAGCAGCCTCTTCCGGGCACAAGAGACCCAGTACTTC. The complete variable domain, with remaining parts taken from reference TRBV7-6 and TRBJ2-5, reads GAGVSQSPRYKVTKRGQDVALRCDPISGHVSLYWYRQALGQGPEFLTYFNYEAQQDKSGLPNDRFSAERPEGSISTLTIQRTEQRDSAMYRCASSSLFRAQETQYFGPGTRLLVL.

This clonotype turned up a few times. In nucleotides, the CDR3 is TGCAGTGCCGAGGGGGCAGCTTCCTCCTACGAGCAGTACTTC. This sequence encodes CSAEGAASSYEQYF. The chain combines TRBV20-1 with TRBJ2-7; 7 nucleotides agree with TRBD1. V trimming: 6 bases; J trimming: 0 bases; junction bases outside the gene matches: 8. The CDR3 length is 14 residues. In germline, CDR1 is DFQATT, CDR2 SNEGSKA (reference sequence).